This T cell receptor (beta chain) was recovered during a study of T cells in Graves' hyperthyroidism and ophthalmopathy. This CDR3 region has 16 residues. V lost 5 bases, J lost 7 bases, and 18 bases lay in between. Germline CDR1 and CDR2: SGHNT and YENEEA. RNA transcripts served as the template for amplifying TCR beta CDR3 regions. The HTBI primer set served for first-round RT-PCR of the TCR CDR3. TCRdb re-called the multiplex PCR reads through MiXCR, storing one row per CDR3 protein. This sample has some 620,000 distinct CDR3 sequences, with 15% to 20% found just once. The table lists this clonotype with a count of one.

The sample consisted of blood. The receptor comes from a woman aged 25 to 39 with Graves' hyperthyroidism. The chain has TRBV11-3 and TRBJ1-6; the D gene is possibly TRBD1 (6 bases). The CDR3: CASSHTNRDSNSPLHF. The DNA for the CDR3 is TGTGCCAGCAGCCACACCAACAGGGACTCAAATTCACCCCTCCACTTT. The whole variable domain, remainder taken from reference TRBV11-3 and TRBJ1-6, is EAGVVQSPRYKIIEKKQPVAFWCNPISGHNTLYWYLQNLGQGPELLIRYENEEAVDDSQLPKDRFSAERLKGVDSTLKIQPAELGDSAVYLCASSHTNRDSNSPLHFGNGTRLTVT.